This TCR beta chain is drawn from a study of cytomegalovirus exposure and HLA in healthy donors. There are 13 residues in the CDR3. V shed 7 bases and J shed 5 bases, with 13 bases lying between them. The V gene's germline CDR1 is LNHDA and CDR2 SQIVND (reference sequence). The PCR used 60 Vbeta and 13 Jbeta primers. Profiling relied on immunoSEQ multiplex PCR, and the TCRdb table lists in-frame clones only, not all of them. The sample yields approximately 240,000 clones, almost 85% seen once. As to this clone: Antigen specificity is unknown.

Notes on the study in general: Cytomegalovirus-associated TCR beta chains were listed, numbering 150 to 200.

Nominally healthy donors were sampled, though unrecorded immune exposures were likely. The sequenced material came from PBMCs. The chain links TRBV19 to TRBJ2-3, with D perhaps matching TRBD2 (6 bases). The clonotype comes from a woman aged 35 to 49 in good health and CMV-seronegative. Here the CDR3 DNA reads TGTGCCAGTAACGGGGGTCCGGGAGATACGCAGTATTTT. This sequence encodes CASNGGPGDTQYF. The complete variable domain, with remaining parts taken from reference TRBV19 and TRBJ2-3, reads DGGITQSPKYLFRKEGQNVTLSCEQNLNHDAMYWYRQDPGQGLRLIYYSQIVNDFQKGDIAEGYSVSREKKESFPLTVTSAQKNPTAFYLCASNGGPGDTQYFGPGTRLTVL.